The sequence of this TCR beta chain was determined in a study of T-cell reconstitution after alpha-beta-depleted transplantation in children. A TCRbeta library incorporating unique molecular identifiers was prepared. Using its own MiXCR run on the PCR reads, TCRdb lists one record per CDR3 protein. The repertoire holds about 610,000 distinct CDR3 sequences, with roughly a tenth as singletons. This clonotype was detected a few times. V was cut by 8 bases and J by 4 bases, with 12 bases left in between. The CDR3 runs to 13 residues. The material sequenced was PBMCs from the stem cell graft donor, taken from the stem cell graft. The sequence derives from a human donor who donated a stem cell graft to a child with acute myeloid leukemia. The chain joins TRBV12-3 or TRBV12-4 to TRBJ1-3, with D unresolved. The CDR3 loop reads CASLRVRGNTIYF. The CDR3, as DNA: TGTGCCAGCCTCCGCGTTCGGGGAAACACCATATATTTT.